This T cell receptor (beta chain) was recorded in a study of cytomegalovirus exposure and HLA in healthy donors (dated by TCRdb to about 2017). For the study in its entirety: According to a later analysis, the 120 or so validation repertoires were produced on the same platform as the 666 repertoires of the first cohort. In addition to the first cohort of 650 to 750 subjects, a separate validation cohort of 130 or so different subjects was used. High-throughput TCR immunosequencing, statistical association of individual TCRs with disease status, and machine learning were combined to predict cytomegalovirus infection status. The study was designed to test whether signatures of past pathogen exposure could be identified by cataloging public T cell receptors. What the authors observed across the whole study: According to the authors, the approach could potentially be generalized to other disease states and immunological phenotypes. A few of the identified cytomegalovirus-associated TCR beta chains were confirmed in vitro to be specific for cytomegalovirus antigens. In the study, some 180 TCR beta chains were listed as associated with cytomegalovirus. A later analysis lacked HLA typing for the validation cohort, so it scored co-occurrence in that cohort across all 120 repertoires. The classifier was reported to diagnose cytomegalovirus status with high specificity and sensitivity in both the original cohort and the validation cohort. Subsequent analysis determined that TCRs grouped into clusters in the first cohort also showed a tendency toward co-occurrence across the roughly 110 validation repertoires, and roughly 94% of cluster scores exceeded 0. While some public TCRs were present in many individuals, most TCR sequences turned up only very rarely across donors.

Regarding this clone: Its antigen specificity is not known. Base qualities are not at hand, and no much larger clone is one base apart.

The donors belonged to the validation cohort of around 130 subjects, which was separate from the roughly 670-subject first cohort. Taken from the germline V gene, the CDR1 and CDR2 loops are SNHLY and FYNNEI. Deletion took 7 bases off V and 3 bases off J, with a span of 13 bases between the germline ends. Taken from cysteine to phenylalanine, the CDR3 has 14 residues. The read is trimmed to its CDR3 DNA, 42 bases read in frame from base 1. Library prep was done by the immunoSEQ multiplex PCR assay. As for the original processing: A statistical classification framework was built for diagnosing cytomegalovirus status from the catalog of TCR beta chain sequences. This immuneACCESS table, as held by TCRdb, lists in-frame sequences with V and J called but not all clones. Of the missing ones, under half trace to an unresolved V gene in checked studies; the others have no known cause. V and J calls plus clone size are reproduced from that table; the DNA served to infer D and trimming. The sample table records fewer than 250,000 clones; around 87% of these occur just once. The leading ten clones occupy about 2.5% of the sample.

Recombination linked TRBV2 to TRBJ2-1; the D gene is possibly TRBD2, with 5 bases matching. The sequence was obtained from a man between 18 and 29 years old in good health and CMV-seronegative. The source material was PBMCs. The CDR3 corresponds to CASKSSGGYNEQFF. The nucleotide sequence is given as TGTGCCAGCAAATCGAGCGGCGGCTACAATGAGCAGTTCTTC.